This TCR beta chain was captured in a study of T cells in localized non-small cell lung cancer. Findings and limits, study-wide: Uninvolved neighboring lung showed the greatest T cell clonality, exceeding tumor. Paired adjacent lung recovered a median roughly 60 of the top 100 tumor clones.

This table comes from immunoSEQ multiplex PCR, and its TCRdb copy is limited to in-frame clones, with some not included. Of roughly 2,800 clones in the sample, 21% were seen once. The length of the CDR3 is 15 residues. V lost 6 bases to trimming and J lost 7 bases, with 19 bases between them. Researchers cut adjacent lung at least 2 cm from the tumor margin, and it showed no atypia. Details on this clone: Its target is unknown.

This TCR was recovered from a woman aged 35 to 75 with stage I lung adenocarcinoma. This rearrangement joins TRBV23-1 to TRBJ1-5; D might be TRBD1 (6 bases). TRBV23-1 is recorded as an ORF, its role being uncertain. This specimen consisted of normal lung tissue next to the tumor, obtained before any cancer treatment. The CDR3 is CASSQDGRGGQPQHF. CDR3 nucleotide sequence: TGCGCCAGCAGCCAAGATGGCAGGGGTGGCCAGCCCCAGCATTTT.